This record looks at one TCR beta chain sequence and its context. The CDR3 covers 14 residues. Trimming pared 6 bases from V and 1 base from J, leaving 9 bases between. Germline values: CDR1 MRHNA, CDR2 SNTAGT. This sample was included in a study of cytomegalovirus exposure and HLA in healthy donors. 13 Jbeta primers and 60 Vbeta primers were used for the PCR. Some clones are missing from TCRdb's copy, which holds only in-frame ones; the method was immunoSEQ multiplex PCR. The sample yields around 150,000 clones, about 74% seen once. The sample comprised PBMCs. The gene calls are TRBV6-4 and TRBJ2-2, with D possibly matching TRBD1 (5 bases). The TCR originated in a woman aged 45-59 years in good health and CMV-seronegative. DNA of the CDR3: TGTGCCAGCAGCTCCGACAGGAACACCGGGGAGCTGTTTTTT. Translated, it gives CASSSDRNTGELFF.